This T cell receptor (beta chain) was sequenced during a study of cytomegalovirus exposure and HLA in healthy donors. Study-level results: Using the classifier, cytomegalovirus status was reportedly diagnosed with high specificity and sensitivity. Whilst most TCR sequences proved rare, a subset of public TCRs occurred across many donors. The study listed approximately 160 cytomegalovirus-associated TCR beta chains. When analyzed later, the rates of TCR association showed variation by HLA locus, with DRB1 the most and HLA-C the fewest.

J was trimmed by 5 bases and V by 3 bases; bases with no gene match: 8. The germline CDR1 and CDR2 sequences are GTSNPN and SVGIG (reference sequence). The CDR3 consists of 14 residues. Comment on this clone: The antigen is not known.

PCR primers comprised 60 Vbeta and 13 Jbeta primers. Profiled with immunoSEQ multiplex PCR; TCRdb holds only in-frame clones, not every one. The sample table includes approximately 47,000 clones. Sequenced: PBMCs. The rearrangement links TRBV30 to TRBJ2-5; 8 bases fit TRBD2. The sequence was obtained from a male donor in good health and CMV-seronegative. CDR3 protein: CAWSPGSGGETQYF. The CDR3 DNA sequence: TGTGCCTGGAGCCCGGGCAGCGGGGGTGAGACCCAGTACTTC.